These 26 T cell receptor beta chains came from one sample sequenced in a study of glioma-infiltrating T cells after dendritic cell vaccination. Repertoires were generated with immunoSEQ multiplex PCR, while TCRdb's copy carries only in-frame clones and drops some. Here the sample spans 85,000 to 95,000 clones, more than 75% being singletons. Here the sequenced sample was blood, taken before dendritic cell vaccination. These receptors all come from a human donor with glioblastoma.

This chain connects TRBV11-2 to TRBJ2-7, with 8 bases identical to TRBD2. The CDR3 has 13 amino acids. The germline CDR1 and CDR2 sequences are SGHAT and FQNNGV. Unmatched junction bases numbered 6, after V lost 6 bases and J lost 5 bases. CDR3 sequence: CASSHPGGDEQYF. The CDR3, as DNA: TGTGCCAGCAGTCACCCCGGGGGGGACGAGCAGTACTTC. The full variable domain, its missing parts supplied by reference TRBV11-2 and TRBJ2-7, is EAGVAQSPRYKIIEKRQSVAFWCNPISGHATLYWYQQILGQGPKLLIQFQNNGVVDDSQLPKDRFSAERLKGVDSTLKIQPAKLEDSAVYLCASSHPGGDEQYFGPGTRLTVT.

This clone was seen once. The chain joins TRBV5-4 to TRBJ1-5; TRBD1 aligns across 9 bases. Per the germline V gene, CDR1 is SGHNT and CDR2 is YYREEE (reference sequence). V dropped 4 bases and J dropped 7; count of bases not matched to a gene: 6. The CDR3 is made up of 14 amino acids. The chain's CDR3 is CASSPDRGVQPQHF. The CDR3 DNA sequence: TGTGCCAGCAGCCCGGACAGGGGTGTGCAGCCCCAGCATTTT.

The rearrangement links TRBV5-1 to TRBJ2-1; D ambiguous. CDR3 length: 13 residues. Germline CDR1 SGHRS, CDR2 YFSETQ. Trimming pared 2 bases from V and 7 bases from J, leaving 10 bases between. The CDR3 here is CASSFRWPNEQFF. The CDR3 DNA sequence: TGCGCCAGCAGCTTCCGATGGCCAAATGAGCAGTTCTTC.

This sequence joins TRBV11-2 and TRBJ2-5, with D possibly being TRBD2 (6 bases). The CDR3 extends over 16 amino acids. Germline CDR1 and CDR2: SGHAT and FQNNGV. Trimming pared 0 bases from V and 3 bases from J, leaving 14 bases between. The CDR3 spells CASSLEGLAREETQYF. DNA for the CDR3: TGTGCCAGCAGCTTAGAGGGGCTAGCGAGGGAAGAGACCCAGTACTTC. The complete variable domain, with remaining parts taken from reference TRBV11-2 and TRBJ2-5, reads EAGVAQSPRYKIIEKRQSVAFWCNPISGHATLYWYQQILGQGPKLLIQFQNNGVVDDSQLPKDRFSAERLKGVDSTLKIQPAKLEDSAVYLCASSLEGLAREETQYFGPGTRLLVL.

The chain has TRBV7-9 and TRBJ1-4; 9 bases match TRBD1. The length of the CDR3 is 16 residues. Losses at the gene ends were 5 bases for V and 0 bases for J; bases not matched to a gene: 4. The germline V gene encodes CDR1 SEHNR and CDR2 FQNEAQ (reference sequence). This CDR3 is CASSRTGAATNEKLFF. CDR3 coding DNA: TGTGCCAGCAGCCGGACAGGGGCAGCAACTAATGAAAAACTGTTTTTT.

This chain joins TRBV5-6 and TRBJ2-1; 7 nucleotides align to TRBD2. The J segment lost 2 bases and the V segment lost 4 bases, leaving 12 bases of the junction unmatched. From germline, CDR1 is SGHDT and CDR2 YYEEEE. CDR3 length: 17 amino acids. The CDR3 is CASSDDSGTIAYNEQFF. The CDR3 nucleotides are TGTGCCAGCAGCGACGACTCCGGGACTATAGCCTACAATGAGCAGTTCTTC.

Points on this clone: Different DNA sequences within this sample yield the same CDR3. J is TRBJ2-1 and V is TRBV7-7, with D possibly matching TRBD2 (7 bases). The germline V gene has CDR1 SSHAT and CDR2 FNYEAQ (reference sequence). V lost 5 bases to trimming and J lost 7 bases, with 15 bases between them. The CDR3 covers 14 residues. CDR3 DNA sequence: TGTGCCAGCAGCCTGGGGCGGGGGCGGAATGAGCAGTTCTTC. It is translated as CASSLGRGRNEQFF.

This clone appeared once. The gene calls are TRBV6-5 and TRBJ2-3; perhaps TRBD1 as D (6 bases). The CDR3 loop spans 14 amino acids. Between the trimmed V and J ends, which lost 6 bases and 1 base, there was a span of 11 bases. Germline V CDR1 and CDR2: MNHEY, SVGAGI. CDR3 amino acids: CASRPTGRTDTQYF. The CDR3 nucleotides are TGTGCCAGCAGACCGACAGGCCGCACAGATACGCAGTATTTT.

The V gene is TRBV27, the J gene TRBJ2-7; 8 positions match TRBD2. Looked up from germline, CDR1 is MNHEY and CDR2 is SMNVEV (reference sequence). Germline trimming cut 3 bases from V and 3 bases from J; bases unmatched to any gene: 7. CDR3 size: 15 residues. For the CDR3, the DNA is TGTGCCAGCAGTTTCGGGAGGGCTGGGATCTACGAGCAGTACTTC. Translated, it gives CASSFGRAGIYEQYF.

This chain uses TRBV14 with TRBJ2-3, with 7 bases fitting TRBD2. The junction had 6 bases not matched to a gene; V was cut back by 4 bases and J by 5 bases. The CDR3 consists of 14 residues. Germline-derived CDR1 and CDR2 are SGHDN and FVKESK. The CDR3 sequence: CASSLTSEGDTQYF. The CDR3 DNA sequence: TGTGCCAGCAGCCTTACTAGCGAGGGAGATACGCAGTATTTT. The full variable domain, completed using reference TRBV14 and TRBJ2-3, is EAGVTQFPSHSVIEKGQTVTLRCDPISGHDNLYWYRRVMGKEIKFLLHFVKESKQDESGMPNNRFLAERTGGTYSTLKVQPAELEDSGVYFCASSLTSEGDTQYFGPGTRLTVL.

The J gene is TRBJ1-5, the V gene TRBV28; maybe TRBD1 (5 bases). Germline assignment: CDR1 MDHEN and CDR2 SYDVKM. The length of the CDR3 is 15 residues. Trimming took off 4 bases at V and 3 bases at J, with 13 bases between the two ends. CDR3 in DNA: TGTGCCAGCAGTTCTAAGGGACTCGACAATCAGCCCCAGCATTTT. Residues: CASSSKGLDNQPQHF.

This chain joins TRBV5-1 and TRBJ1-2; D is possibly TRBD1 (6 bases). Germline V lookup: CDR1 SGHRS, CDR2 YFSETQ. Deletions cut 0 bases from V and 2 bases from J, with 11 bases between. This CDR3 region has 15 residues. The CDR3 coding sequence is TGCGCCAGCAGCTTGGCCAGGGGAGAAAACTATGGCTACACCTTC. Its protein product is CASSLARGENYGYTF.

CDR3 DNA sequence: TGTGCCAGCAGCCCGGGGACAGCCCCACGGAGGGAGACCCAGTACTTC. It specifies CASSPGTAPRRETQYF. V and J are TRBV9 and TRBJ2-5, with 7 bases lining up with TRBD1. The ends lost 4 bases at V and 5 bases at J; junction bases unmatched: 14. The CDR3 has 16 residues. Germline CDR1 is SGDLS and CDR2 is YYNGEE.

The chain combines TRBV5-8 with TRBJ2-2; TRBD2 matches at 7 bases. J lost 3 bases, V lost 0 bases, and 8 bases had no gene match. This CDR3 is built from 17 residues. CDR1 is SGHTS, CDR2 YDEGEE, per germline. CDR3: CASSLAVRLADTGELFF. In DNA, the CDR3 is TGTGCCAGCAGCTTGGCCGTTCGGCTAGCGGACACCGGGGAGCTGTTTTTT.

Here the CDR3 reads CASSDLRDRGVRAFF. CDR3 nucleotides: TGTGCCAGCAGCGACCTCCGGGACAGGGGAGTGAGGGCTTTCTTT. The chain joins TRBV9 to TRBJ1-1, with 10 bases aligning to TRBD1. This CDR3 spans 15 amino acids. Germline V gives CDR1 SGDLS, CDR2 YYNGEE. J was trimmed by 11 bases and V by 3 bases; bases with no gene match: 13.

The CDR3 nucleotides read TGTGCCAGCTCAACCTCCACCGGGACAGGGGGCAACTATGGCTACACCTTC. It encodes CASSTSTGTGGNYGYTF. The chain couples TRBV18 to TRBJ1-2; 12 bases map to TRBD1. Trimming took 5 bases from V and 2 from J; bases not matched to a gene: 9. CDR1 and CDR2 from the germline V gene are KGHSH and LQKENI. The CDR3 spans 17 residues.

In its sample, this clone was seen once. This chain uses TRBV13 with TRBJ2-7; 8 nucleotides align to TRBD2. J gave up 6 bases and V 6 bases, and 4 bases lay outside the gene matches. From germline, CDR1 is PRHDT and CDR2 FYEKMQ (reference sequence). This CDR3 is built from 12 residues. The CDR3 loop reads CASSSGTPEQYF. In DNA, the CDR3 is TGTGCCAGCAGTAGCGGGACCCCCGAGCAGTACTTC.

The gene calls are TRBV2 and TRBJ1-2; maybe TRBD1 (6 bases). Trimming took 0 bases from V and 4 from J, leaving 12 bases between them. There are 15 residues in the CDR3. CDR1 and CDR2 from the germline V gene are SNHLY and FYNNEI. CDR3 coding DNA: TGTGCCAGCAGTGAAGCGCTGGGGGCGGGCTATGGCTACACCTTC. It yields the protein CASSEALGAGYGYTF.

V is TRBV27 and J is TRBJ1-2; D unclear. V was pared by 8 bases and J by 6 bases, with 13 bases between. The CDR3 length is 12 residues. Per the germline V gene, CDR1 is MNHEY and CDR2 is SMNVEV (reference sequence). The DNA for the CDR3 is TGTGCCAGCGCCCCCGGTACCCATGGCTACACCTTC. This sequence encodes CASAPGTHGYTF.

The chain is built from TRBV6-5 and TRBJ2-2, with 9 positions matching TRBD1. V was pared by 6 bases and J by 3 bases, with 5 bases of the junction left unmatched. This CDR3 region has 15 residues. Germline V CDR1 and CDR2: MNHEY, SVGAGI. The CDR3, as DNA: TGTGCCAGCAGATCACAGGGGGCCGACACCGGGGAGCTGTTTTTT. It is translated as CASRSQGADTGELFF.

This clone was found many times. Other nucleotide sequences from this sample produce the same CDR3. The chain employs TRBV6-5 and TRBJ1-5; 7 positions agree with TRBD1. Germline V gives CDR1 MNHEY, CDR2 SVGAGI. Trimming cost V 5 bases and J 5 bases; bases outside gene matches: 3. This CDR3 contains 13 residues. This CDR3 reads CASSRDRDQPQHF. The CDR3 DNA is TGTGCCAGCAGTCGGGACAGAGATCAGCCCCAGCATTTT.

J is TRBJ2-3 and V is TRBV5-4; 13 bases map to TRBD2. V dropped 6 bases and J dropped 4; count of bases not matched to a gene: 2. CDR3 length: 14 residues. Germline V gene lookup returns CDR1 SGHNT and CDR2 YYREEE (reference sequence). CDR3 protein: CASNGLAGADTQYF. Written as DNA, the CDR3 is TGTGCCAGCAACGGACTAGCGGGAGCAGATACGCAGTATTTT.

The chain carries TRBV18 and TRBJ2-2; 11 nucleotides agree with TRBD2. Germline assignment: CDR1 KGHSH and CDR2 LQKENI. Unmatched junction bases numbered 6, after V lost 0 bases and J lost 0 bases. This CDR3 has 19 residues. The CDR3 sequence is CASSPPISGGASNTGELFF. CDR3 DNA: TGTGCCAGCTCACCACCGATTAGCGGGGGGGCCTCGAACACCGGGGAGCTGTTTTTT. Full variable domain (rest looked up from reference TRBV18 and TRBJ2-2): NAGVMQNPRHLVRRRGQEARLRCSPMKGHSHVYWYRQLPEEGLKFMVYLQKENIIDESGMPKERFSAEFPKEGPSILRIQQVVRGDSAAYFCASSPPISGGASNTGELFFGEGSRLTVL.

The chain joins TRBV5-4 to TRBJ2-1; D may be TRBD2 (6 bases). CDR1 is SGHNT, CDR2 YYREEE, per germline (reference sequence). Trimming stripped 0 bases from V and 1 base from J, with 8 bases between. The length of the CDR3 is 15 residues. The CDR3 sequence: CASSLVRGSYNEQFF. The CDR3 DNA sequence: TGTGCCAGCAGCTTGGTTCGGGGGTCCTACAATGAGCAGTTCTTC.

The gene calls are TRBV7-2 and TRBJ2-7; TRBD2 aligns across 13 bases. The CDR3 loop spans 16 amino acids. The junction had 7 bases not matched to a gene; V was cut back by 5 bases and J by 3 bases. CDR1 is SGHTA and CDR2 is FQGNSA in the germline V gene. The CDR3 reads CASSPRLAGGHYEQYF. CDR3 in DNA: TGTGCCAGCAGCCCCCGACTAGCGGGAGGCCACTACGAGCAGTACTTC.

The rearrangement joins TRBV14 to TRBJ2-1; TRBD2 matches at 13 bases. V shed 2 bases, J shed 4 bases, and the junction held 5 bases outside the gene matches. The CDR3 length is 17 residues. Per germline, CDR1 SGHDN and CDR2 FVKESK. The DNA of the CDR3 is TGTGCCAGCAGCCAAAAGGGACTAGCGGGGCTATACAATGAGCAGTTCTTC. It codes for CASSQKGLAGLYNEQFF.